This TCR beta chain originates from a study of T cell responses to AZD1222 COVID-19 vaccine. Study observations and caveats: The breadth and depth of Spike-specific TCRs increased once two AZD1222 doses had been given. White British donors predominated, females outnumbered males, and clonal diversity was possibly underestimated.

On this clone: Antigen: not known.

Germline loops: CDR1 MDHEN, CDR2 SYDVKM. V was cut by 1 base and J by 2 bases, with 8 bases left in between. This CDR3 has 15 residues. Pooled together were second doses at about 4 or about 12 weeks. Clones were read by immunoSEQ multiplex PCR, and TCRdb kept only the in-frame ones, dropping some. Seen here are about 140,000 clones, around nine tenths observed once, and the top ten hold 4%. The sequence was obtained from an adult who received the AZD1222 COVID-19 vaccine. Sequenced material: peripheral blood, taken 28 days after the second AZD1222 dose. The gene calls are TRBV28 and TRBJ2-2; D may be TRBD2 (5 bases). Here the CDR3 DNA reads TGTGCCAGCAGTTTATCCAGCGGCAACACCGGGGAGCTGTTTTTT. This codes for CASSLSSGNTGELFF.